This T cell receptor beta chain emerged from a study of fetal regulatory T cell absence and autoimmunity. V was cut by 6 bases and J by 4 bases, with 21 bases left in between. This CDR3 is 16 amino acids long. Germline lookup yields CDR1 MNHNY and CDR2 SVGAGI (reference sequence). Note on this clone: Its antigen is unknown.

The survey-level immunoSEQ assay was used. Sequencing used immunoSEQ multiplex PCR; TCRdb keeps in-frame clones, though not all of them. The sample contains 95,000 to 100,000 clones, 72% of which appear only once. Overall study findings and caveats: Oligoclonal TCR enrichment in pancreas over cord blood reached over 95-fold for some clones. Pancreas and cord blood did not differ much in TRB family usage.

This chain connects TRBV6-6 to TRBJ1-2; maybe TRBD1 (5 bases). The sequencing input was pancreas tissue. This receptor was obtained from a male donor with IPEX syndrome. CDR3 sequence (DNA): TGTGCCAGCAGCCCCCTTGGGAGGGGAAGTTCCTATGGCTACACCTTC. Translating it yields CASSPLGRGSSYGYTF.